These 26 T cell receptor beta chains came from one sample sequenced in a study of blood T cell repertoires in COVID-19. Data came from immunoSEQ multiplex PCR; TCRdb stores just in-frame clones and leaves some out. Of approximately 17,000 clones in the sample, around 88% were seen once. The sequenced sample consisted of PBMCs or T cells enriched from blood (not recorded which). These receptor sequences come from a woman aged 25 to 39 who had recovered from COVID-19.

The V call is TRBV19, the J call TRBJ1-3; D is uncertain. The CDR3 covers 15 residues. Germline-derived CDR1 and CDR2 are LNHDA and SQIVND (reference sequence). Trimming stripped 6 bases from V and 0 bases from J, with 12 bases between. The CDR3 DNA reads as TGTGCCAGTAGCAACCGCGGCAACTCTGGAAACACCATATATTTT. Translating gives CASSNRGNSGNTIYF.

CDR3 in DNA: TGCGCCAGCAGCCCTCAGGGGGAGGAACTGTTTTTT. It translates to CASSPQGEELFF. The chain employs TRBV4-3 and TRBJ1-4; 7 bases line up with TRBD1. The germline CDR1 and CDR2 sequences are LGHNA and YSLEER. Trimming removed 4 bases from V and 12 bases from J; junction bases left unmatched: 5. The CDR3 has 12 amino acids.

V usage is TRBV6-5 and J usage is TRBJ1-5, with TRBD1 as a possible D gene (6 bases). V lost 11 bases and J lost 3, with 11 bases in between. The CDR3 sequence is 12 residues long. Germline lookup yields CDR1 MNHEY and CDR2 SVGAGI. CDR3 bases: TGTGCCGCCCAGGGGCCCAATCAGCCCCAGCATTTT. It translates to CAAQGPNQPQHF.

This clone showed up just a few times. CDR3 amino acids: CASRGTGGYGYTF. The CDR3 DNA follows: TGCGCCAGCAGGGGGACAGGGGGCTATGGCTACACCTTC. This chain joins TRBV4-1 and TRBJ1-2, with 11 bases identical to TRBD1. This CDR3 has 13 amino acids. Unmatched junction bases numbered 1, after V lost 6 bases and J lost 4 bases. Germline V gene lookup returns CDR1 MGHRA and CDR2 YSYEKL.

The gene calls are TRBV24-1 and TRBJ2-5, with 14 positions matching TRBD2. Per the germline V gene, CDR1 is KGHDR and CDR2 is SFDVKD. V lost 4 bases to trimming and J lost 5 bases; unmatched junction nucleotides: 5. CDR3 length: 16 residues. The CDR3 region has the DNA TGTGCCACCAGTGACAAGACTAGCGGGGGGGCCGAGACCCAGTACTTC. Its protein product is CATSDKTSGGAETQYF.

CDR3 amino acids: CASSWVAGSLRTQYF. In nucleotides, the CDR3 is TGTGCCAGCAGTTGGGTAGCGGGGTCCTTGCGTACGCAGTATTTT. The chain joins TRBV28 to TRBJ2-3; TRBD2 aligns across 8 bases. CDR3 length equals 15 residues. Germline V gene lookup returns CDR1 MDHEN and CDR2 SYDVKM. V was clipped by 4 bases and J by 8 bases; unmatched bases: 11.

The chain carries TRBV5-8 and TRBJ2-2, with 12 bases lining up with TRBD2. The CDR3 loop spans 17 amino acids. Germline lookup yields CDR1 SGHTS and CDR2 YDEGEE. Unmatched junction bases numbered 9, after V lost 4 bases and J lost 5 bases. The CDR3 DNA reads TGTGCCAGCAGCGGACTAGCGGGACCCCCGAGAACCGGGGAGCTGTTTTTT. It specifies CASSGLAGPPRTGELFF.

The rearrangement uses TRBV19 and TRBJ1-6; 9 bases fit TRBD1. This CDR3 region has 16 residues. Looked up from germline, CDR1 is LNHDA and CDR2 is SQIVND (reference sequence). V dropped 4 bases and J dropped 9; count of bases not matched to a gene: 10. CDR3 in amino acids: CASSTLRTGVTSPLHF. The CDR3 bases are TGTGCCAGTAGTACCCTCAGGACAGGGGTGACTTCACCCCTCCACTTT.

The rearrangement joins TRBV6-5 to TRBJ2-6; the match to TRBD1 covers 8 bases. The V segment lost 7 bases and the J segment 3 bases; nucleotides outside the gene matches: 5. Germline V lookup: CDR1 MNHEY, CDR2 SVGAGI. This CDR3 region has 15 residues. The DNA for the CDR3 is TGTGCCAGCACTCAGGGGGCGCTTGGGGCCAACGTCCTGACTTTC. Protein sequence: CASTQGALGANVLTF.

The chain joins TRBV11-3 to TRBJ1-2, with unresolved D. The germline CDR1 and CDR2 sequences are SGHNT and YENEEA. V lost 5 bases and J 1 base, leaving 14 bases between the germline ends. The CDR3 contains 15 residues. The CDR3 loop reads CASSVLGSFNYGYTF. The CDR3 nucleotides are TGTGCCAGCAGCGTCCTGGGCTCTTTTAACTATGGCTACACCTTC.

The chain carries TRBV5-1 and TRBJ1-1, with D unresolved. There are 12 residues in the CDR3. Trimming cost V 6 bases and J 1 base, with 7 bases left between them. Germline CDR1 is SGHRS and CDR2 is YFSETQ. The CDR3 DNA reads as TGCGCCAGCACCGAGGGGAACACTGAAGCTTTCTTT. Its protein is CASTEGNTEAFF. Full variable domain (remainder filled in from reference TRBV5-1 and TRBJ1-1): KAGVTQTPRYLIKTRGQQVTLSCSPISGHRSVSWYQQTPGQGLQFLFEYFSETQRNKGNFPGRFSGRQFSNSRSEMNVSTLELGDSALYLCASTEGNTEAFFGQGTRLTVV.

This chain links TRBV6-1 with TRBJ2-2; a possible D gene is TRBD1 (5 bases). The CDR3 sequence is 14 residues long. The germline gives CDR1 MNHNS, CDR2 SASEGT. The ends were cut back, 0 bases at V and 3 bases at J, with 5 bases in the middle. The CDR3 loop reads CASSEAGDTGELFF. The CDR3 coding sequence is TGTGCCAGCAGTGAAGCAGGGGACACCGGGGAGCTGTTTTTT.

The chain joins TRBV5-1 to TRBJ2-7; 7 bases align to TRBD2. Germline-derived CDR1 and CDR2 are SGHRS and YFSETQ. Losses at the gene ends were 3 bases for V and 0 bases for J; bases not matched to a gene: 9. The CDR3 length is 16 residues. CDR3 in amino acids: CASSSGGGDLSYEQYF. The CDR3 coding sequence is TGCGCCAGCAGCTCGGGGGGAGGGGACCTCTCCTACGAGCAGTACTTC.

The chain joins TRBV6-5 to TRBJ1-3; D remains unclear. This CDR3 is 16 amino acids long. CDR1 and CDR2 (germline): MNHEY, SVGAGI. Trimming left V 2 bases short and J 0 bases short, with 11 bases between. For the CDR3, the DNA is TGTGCCAGCAGTTACCTTATGGGAGGCTCTGGAAACACCATATATTTT. Translated, it gives CASSYLMGGSGNTIYF.

As DNA, the CDR3 is TGTGCCAGCAGCCCAGGTTTAGAGACCCAGTACTTC. Amino acid sequence: CASSPGLETQYF. The genes are TRBV7-8 and TRBJ2-5; no firm D call. V was cut by 5 bases and J by 4 bases, with 8 bases left in between. The germline gives CDR1 SGHVS, CDR2 FQNEAQ. This CDR3 region has 12 residues.

The V gene is TRBV27, the J gene TRBJ1-2; tentative D call: TRBD1 (6 bases). In germline, CDR1 is MNHEY, CDR2 SMNVEV (reference sequence). CDR3 length: 14 residues. The germline V and J ends were trimmed by 5 bases and 8 bases, with 18 bases remaining between them. The CDR3 loop is CASSQRDRTGGYTF. The DNA for the CDR3 is TGTGCCAGCAGTCAAAGAGACAGGACGGGGGGCTACACCTTC.

This rearrangement joins TRBV6-5 to TRBJ1-1, with D maybe TRBD1 (5 bases). Germline CDR1 and CDR2: MNHEY and SVGAGI. This CDR3 has 14 residues. Trimming shortened V by 2 bases and J by 6 bases, and 13 bases separated the two germline ends. The CDR3 DNA reads TGTGCCAGCAGTTACCCGGGGGTTGGGGCTGAAGCTTTCTTT. Amino acid sequence: CASSYPGVGAEAFF.

This chain links TRBV11-2 with TRBJ2-2; 11 nucleotides line up with TRBD2. The CDR3 runs 16 residues. V lost 4 bases, J lost 0 bases, and 1 base stayed unmatched. CDR1 and CDR2 from the germline V gene are SGHAT and FQNNGV. CDR3 protein: CASSSGLAANTGELFF. CDR3 DNA: TGTGCCAGCAGCTCGGGACTAGCGGCGAACACCGGGGAGCTGTTTTTT.

This chain joins TRBV12-3 or TRBV12-4 and TRBJ2-7; 8 bases align to TRBD1. This CDR3 has 12 residues. Losses at the gene ends were 6 bases for V and 3 bases for J; bases not matched to a gene: 1. CDR3 coding DNA: TGTGCCAGCAGGACAGGGGTCTACGAGCAGTACTTC. Encoded protein: CASRTGVYEQYF.

This chain connects TRBV30 to TRBJ1-6, with D maybe TRBD1 (6 bases). Trimming took 1 base from V and 1 from J, leaving 8 bases between them. The CDR3 contains 15 residues. Germline V gene sequence: CDR1 GTSNPN, CDR2 SVGIG (reference sequence). The CDR3 loop reads CAWSEQGSYNSPLHF. The DNA for the CDR3 is TGTGCCTGGAGTGAACAGGGATCCTATAATTCACCCCTCCACTTT.

The genes are TRBV19 and TRBJ2-4; 9 bases are shared with TRBD1. The germline gives CDR1 LNHDA, CDR2 SQIVND (reference sequence). V trimming: 5 bases; J trimming: 5 bases; junction bases outside the gene matches: 4. CDR3 length: 14 amino acids. DNA for the CDR3: TGTGCCAGTAGTGTACAGGGGGCGCAAAACATTCAGTACTTC. Protein: CASSVQGAQNIQYF.

This clone occurred a few times. The rearrangement joins TRBV4-3 to TRBJ1-4; D ambiguous. The germline gives CDR1 LGHNA, CDR2 YSLEER. This CDR3 region has 13 residues. V was trimmed by 3 bases and J by 7 bases, leaving 9 bases between them. CDR3: CASSHGVGEKLFF. The CDR3 DNA reads as TGCGCCAGCAGCCACGGAGTGGGTGAAAAACTGTTTTTT.

Here the CDR3 reads CASSEEGAVVDEQYF. As DNA, the CDR3 is TGTGCCAGCAGTGAAGAGGGGGCAGTCGTTGACGAGCAGTACTTC. The chain is built from TRBV6-1 and TRBJ2-7, with 7 positions matching TRBD1. The length of the CDR3 is 15 residues. V dropped 1 base and J dropped 5; count of bases not matched to a gene: 8. CDR1 is MNHNS, CDR2 SASEGT, per germline.

The V gene is TRBV4-3, the J gene TRBJ2-2; D not certain. Trimming cost V 0 bases and J 0 bases, with 8 bases left between them. This CDR3 is built from 16 residues. The germline V gene has CDR1 LGHNA and CDR2 YSLEER. CDR3 bases: TGCGCCAGCAGCCAAGACCGGGTCGCGAACACCGGGGAGCTGTTTTTT. Its protein is CASSQDRVANTGELFF.

DNA for the CDR3: TGTGCCAGCAGCCAAGATCCTCTGGGAAACACCATATATTTT. This sequence encodes CASSQDPLGNTIYF. V is TRBV3-1 (or the pseudogene TRBV3-2) and J is TRBJ1-3; D unresolved. The CDR3 is 14 amino acids. The V and J ends lost 0 bases and 4 bases respectively, with 7 bases between them. Germline CDR1 reads LGHDT; CDR2 reads YNNKEL (reference sequence).

The CDR3 DNA is TGTGCCAGCAGTTTAAGCCCGGGACAGAACTATGGCTACACCTTC. It is translated as CASSLSPGQNYGYTF. The V call is TRBV27, the J call TRBJ1-2; TRBD1 agrees at 7 bases. The length of the CDR3 is 15 residues. V lost 2 bases and J lost 2; bases outside the gene matches: 5. Germline V gives CDR1 MNHEY, CDR2 SMNVEV (reference sequence).